This T cell receptor beta chain was sequenced during a study of cytomegalovirus exposure and HLA in healthy donors. Overall study context: The study placed 80% to 85% of its 350 to 450 genotyped donors in the Caucasian-associated ancestry cluster. Study results and limitations: The authors later found most CMV-associated TCR beta chains appeared HLA-restricted. Reportedly, HLA-A and HLA-B alleles of most subjects were accurately predicted from TCR beta. TCR beta V- and J-gene trimming was later associated with a missense DCLRE1C variant.

Turning to this clone: Antigen: not known.

Looked up from germline, CDR1 is MRHNA and CDR2 is SNTAGT. The V end lost 3 bases, the J end lost 5 bases, and 13 bases lay between the germline ends. The length of the CDR3 is 14 residues. In the PCR, 60 Vbeta and 13 Jbeta primers were used. TCRdb's copy holds only in-frame clones and misses some; the assay was immunoSEQ multiplex PCR. The sample includes 150,000 to 200,000 clones, 81% of them seen just once. This TCR came from a man between 18 and 29 years old in good health and CMV-seronegative. This chain joins TRBV6-4 and TRBJ1-1; unclear D gene. The sample comprised PBMCs. The DNA of the CDR3 is TGTGCCAGCAGTGATTTCCCAAGGCGGACTGAAGCTTTCTTT. Its translation: CASSDFPRRTEAFF.